The 20 T cell receptor beta chains below come from one sample, sequenced in a study of cytomegalovirus exposure and HLA in healthy donors. PCR amplification relied on 60 Vbeta primers (plus 13 Jbeta primers). The assay was immunoSEQ multiplex PCR, and TCRdb's table has in-frame clones only and misses some. Here the sample spans under 85,000 clones, around 81% being singletons. The sequenced material came from PBMCs. These receptors were obtained from a man aged 35 to 55 in good health and CMV-seronegative.

This chain links TRBV6-5 with TRBJ2-1, with 7 bases fitting TRBD1. Germline V gives CDR1 MNHEY, CDR2 SVGAGI. The CDR3 is made up of 14 amino acids. The J segment lost 13 bases and the V segment lost 5 bases, leaving 14 bases of the junction unmatched. In nucleotides, the CDR3 is TGTGCCAGCAGTCCTGGCTCAGGGGACAGACTACAGTTCTTC. Protein: CASSPGSGDRLQFF.

The chain carries TRBV10-3 and TRBJ2-2; weak D call: TRBD1 (6 bases). The ends were cut back, 7 bases at V and 0 bases at J, with 15 bases in the middle. This CDR3 contains 16 residues. Germline V gene sequence: CDR1 ENHRY, CDR2 SYGVKD. The CDR3 DNA reads TGTGCCATCACCAAGACAGGAACTACGAACACCGGGGAGCTGTTTTTT. Encoded protein: CAITKTGTTNTGELFF.

This clone has only a few counts. V and J are TRBV4-1 and TRBJ1-1; D call uncertain. From germline, CDR1 is MGHRA and CDR2 YSYEKL. Between the trimmed V and J ends, which lost 1 base and 5 bases, there was a span of 8 bases. The CDR3 has 13 amino acids. CDR3 residues: CASSQAIRTEAFF. Written as DNA, the CDR3 is TGCGCCAGCAGCCAAGCGATCAGGACTGAAGCTTTCTTT.

This chain connects TRBV9 to TRBJ1-1, with D hard to call. The CDR3 is 14 amino acids. CDR1 is SGDLS and CDR2 is YYNGEE in the germline V gene. V dropped 4 bases and J dropped 4 bases, with 14 bases sitting between them. CDR3 protein: CASSPWEGSTEAFF. The CDR3 coding sequence is TGTGCCAGCAGCCCCTGGGAGGGTAGCACTGAAGCTTTCTTT.

The rearrangement links TRBV6-1 to TRBJ2-1; 10 nucleotides match TRBD1. The CDR3 extends over 15 amino acids. Germline loops: CDR1 MNHNS, CDR2 SASEGT. With 7 bases clipped from V and 4 bases from J, the junction kept 7 bases outside the gene matches. The CDR3 loop reads CASNAGTGEYNEQFF. DNA for the CDR3: TGTGCCAGCAACGCCGGGACAGGGGAGTACAATGAGCAGTTCTTC.

The rearrangement joins TRBV30 to TRBJ1-5; no reliable D call. Trimming left V 2 bases short and J 1 base short, with 9 bases between. This CDR3 contains 14 residues. Germline CDR1 GTSNPN, CDR2 SVGIG (reference sequence). CDR3 amino acids: CAWSSGGSNQPQHF. CDR3 coding DNA: TGTGCCTGGAGTTCAGGAGGGAGCAATCAGCCCCAGCATTTT.

The V call is TRBV7-3, the J call TRBJ2-7; tentatively, D is TRBD2 (7 bases). This CDR3 region has 15 residues. Germline V lookup: CDR1 SGHTA, CDR2 FQGTGA. V lost 5 bases, J lost 5 bases, and 19 bases lay in between. The DNA for the CDR3 is TGTGCCAGCAGCCAAACCCCTTCGGGGGGCCACGAGCAGTACTTC. Translated: CASSQTPSGGHEQYF.

This chain links TRBV6-1 with TRBJ1-5; D call uncertain. V shed 6 bases and J shed 3 bases, with 9 bases lying between them. This CDR3 is 13 amino acids long. Germline loops: CDR1 MNHNS, CDR2 SASEGT. The CDR3 nucleotides read TGTGCCAGCAGCGCCGAGTTCAATCAGCCCCAGCATTTT. It codes for CASSAEFNQPQHF.

J is TRBJ2-5 and V is TRBV19, with no clear D. The CDR3 covers 17 residues. CDR1 is LNHDA and CDR2 is SQIVND in the germline V gene (reference sequence). Trimming cost V 3 bases and J 5 bases, with 22 bases left between them. The CDR3 nucleotides are TGTGCCAGTAGTATTCAAATCGTCCAACGAAGCCGGGAGACCCAGTACTTC. Translated: CASSIQIVQRSRETQYF.

Concerning this clone: Other DNA sequences in the same sample also yield this CDR3. The CDR3 loop reads CASSYSGGGYEQYF. CDR3 nucleotide sequence: TGTGCCAGCAGTTACTCAGGGGGCGGGTACGAGCAGTACTTC. The genes are TRBV6-5 and TRBJ2-7, with TRBD1 identical over 7 bases. Germline trimming cut 0 bases from V and 4 bases from J; bases unmatched to any gene: 3. Germline V lookup: CDR1 MNHEY, CDR2 SVGAGI. The CDR3 spans 14 residues.

The chain carries TRBV14 and TRBJ2-5; a weak D match, TRBD1 (5 bases). With the DNA end fitting TRBJ2-7 better, the J assignment may be wrong. The germline V gene encodes CDR1 SGHDN and CDR2 FVKESK. The CDR3 covers 15 residues. The CDR3 DNA follows: TGTGCCAGCAGCCAATGGCACAGGCTCCCCTACGAGCAGTACTTC. Amino acid sequence: CASSQWHRLPYEQYF.

V usage is TRBV7-9 and J usage is TRBJ1-1; D is unclear. V was clipped by 5 bases and J by 3 bases, with 7 bases between them. This CDR3 contains 12 residues. Germline CDR1 SEHNR, CDR2 FQNEAQ (reference sequence). CDR3 region: CASSPRDTEAFF. The CDR3 nucleotides read TGTGCCAGCAGCCCCCGGGACACTGAAGCTTTCTTT.

V is TRBV28 and J is TRBJ2-3, with D tentatively TRBD1 (5 bases). Germline V gene data show CDR1 as MDHEN and CDR2 as SYDVKM. This CDR3 comprises 15 residues. Trimming shortened V by 5 bases and J by 0 bases, and 12 bases separated the two germline ends. The CDR3 reads CASSTGRTSTDTQYF. CDR3 sequence (DNA): TGTGCCAGCAGTACAGGTCGGACAAGCACAGATACGCAGTATTTT.

The rearrangement uses TRBV28 and TRBJ2-7; the match to TRBD1 covers 8 bases. The germline V gene encodes CDR1 MDHEN and CDR2 SYDVKM. Trimming at V came to 8 bases and at J to 3 bases, leaving 9 bases not matched to a gene. This CDR3 is built from 14 residues. CDR3 bases: TGTGCCAGCTACCGACCGGGGACAGGCTACGAGCAGTACTTC. This gives the protein CASYRPGTGYEQYF.

The chain couples TRBV6-5 to TRBJ1-1; D remains ambiguous. The CDR3 is 15 amino acids. Germline CDR1 is MNHEY and CDR2 is SVGAGI. The V end lost 7 bases, the J end lost 1 base, and 16 bases lay between the germline ends. CDR3 nucleotide sequence: TGTGCCAGCACCTTACTCGTATCTGGGAACACTGAAGCTTTCTTT. The encoded protein is CASTLLVSGNTEAFF.

J is TRBJ2-1 and V is TRBV5-1; weak D call: TRBD1 (7 bases). From germline, CDR1 is SGHRS and CDR2 YFSETQ. V was shortened by 6 bases and J by 1 base, with 14 bases between the two germline ends. This CDR3 spans 15 amino acids. The CDR3 sequence is CASKQEGASYNEQFF. CDR3 in DNA: TGCGCCAGCAAACAGGAGGGGGCATCCTACAATGAGCAGTTCTTC.

For this clone: A read error may produce the germline difference seen at one junction end. V gene TRBV7-7 combines with J gene TRBJ2-5; D uncertain. There are 13 residues in the CDR3. Germline V gene sequence: CDR1 SSHAT, CDR2 FNYEAQ (reference sequence). CDR3: CASSERWQETQYF. In DNA form, the CDR3 reads TGTGCTAGCAGCGAGAGATGGCAAGAGACCCAGTACTTC.

This clone has just a few counts. The chain employs TRBV7-9 and TRBJ1-5, with D possibly TRBD1 on 6 matching bases. V lost 0 bases, J lost 0 bases, and 12 bases lay in between. Germline V gene data show CDR1 as SEHNR and CDR2 as FQNEAQ (reference sequence). This CDR3 region has 17 residues. The CDR3 is CASSLATGPYSNQPQHF. The CDR3 bases are TGTGCCAGCAGCTTAGCGACAGGCCCTTATAGCAATCAGCCCCAGCATTTT.

This clone was seen more than once but under ten times. The chain uses TRBV27 and TRBJ1-6, with 7 bases fitting TRBD1. This CDR3 is built from 15 residues. Per germline, CDR1 MNHEY and CDR2 SMNVEV (reference sequence). J lost 7 bases, V lost 6 bases, and 9 bases had no gene match. The CDR3, as DNA: TGTGCCAGCAGCCAAGAACAGGGGAGGAATTCACCCCTCCACTTT. Translating gives CASSQEQGRNSPLHF.

The CDR3 DNA sequence: TGTGCCAGTAGCACCGGGACAGGGCCTAATGAAAAACTGTTTTTT. Protein sequence: CASSTGTGPNEKLFF. The genes are TRBV19 and TRBJ1-4; 9 bases match TRBD1. This CDR3 contains 15 residues. V gave up 6 bases and J gave up 3 bases; unmatched junction bases: 5. CDR1 is LNHDA, CDR2 SQIVND, per germline (reference sequence).